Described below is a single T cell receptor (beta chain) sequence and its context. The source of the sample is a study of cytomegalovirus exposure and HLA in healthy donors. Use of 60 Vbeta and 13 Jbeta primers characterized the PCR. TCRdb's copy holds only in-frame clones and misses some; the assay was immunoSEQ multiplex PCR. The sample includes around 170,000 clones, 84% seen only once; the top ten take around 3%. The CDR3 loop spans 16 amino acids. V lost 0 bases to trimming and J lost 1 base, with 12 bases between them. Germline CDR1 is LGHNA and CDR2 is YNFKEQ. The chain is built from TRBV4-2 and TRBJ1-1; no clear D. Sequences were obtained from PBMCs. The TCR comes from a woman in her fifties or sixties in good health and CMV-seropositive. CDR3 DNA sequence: TGTGCCAGCAGCCAAGAGGAGGGAGGTCGGAACACTGAAGCTTTCTTT. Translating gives CASSQEEGGRNTEAFF.